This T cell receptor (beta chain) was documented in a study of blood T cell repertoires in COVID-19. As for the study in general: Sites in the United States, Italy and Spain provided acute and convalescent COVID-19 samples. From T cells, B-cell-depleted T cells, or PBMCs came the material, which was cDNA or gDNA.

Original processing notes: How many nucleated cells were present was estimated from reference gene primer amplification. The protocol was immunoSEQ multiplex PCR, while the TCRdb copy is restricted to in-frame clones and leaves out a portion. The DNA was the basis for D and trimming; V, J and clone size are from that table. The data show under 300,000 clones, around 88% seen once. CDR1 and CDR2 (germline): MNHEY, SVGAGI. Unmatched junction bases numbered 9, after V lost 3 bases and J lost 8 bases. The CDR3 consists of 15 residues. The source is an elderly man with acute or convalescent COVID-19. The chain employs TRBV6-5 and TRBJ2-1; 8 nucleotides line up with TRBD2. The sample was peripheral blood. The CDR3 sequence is CASSYSGTPSDEQFF. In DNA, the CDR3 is TGTGCCAGCAGTTATAGCGGGACCCCTTCCGATGAGCAGTTCTTC.